The clone carrying this TCR beta chain was recorded only once. Its matching antigen is unknown. Profiling relied on immunoSEQ multiplex PCR, and the TCRdb table lists in-frame clones only, not all of them. Here the sample spans about 6,400 clones, around 80% being singletons. These data belong to a study of chemoradiotherapy in HPV16-positive cancers. Study-level background: Candidate HPV-specific T-cell clones and common TCR motifs came from functional assays in a couple of HPV16-positive patients.

Study-level points and caveats: Candidate HPV-specific clones and E7-related TCR motifs grew in tumor during treatment. The functional HPV-specific definition rests on just a couple of HPV16-positive patients. For HPV16-positive patients, expanding HPV-responsive T cells associated with longer recurrence-free survival.

The sequence was collected from a human donor with HPV-associated anogenital cancer. Sequencing used tumor tissue, obtained from a patient who underwent chemoradiotherapy.

This CDR3 reads CASRKGTGRYYGYTF. The CDR3 DNA follows: TGTGCCAGCAGAAAAGGGACAGGGAGGTATTATGGCTACACCTTC. V gene TRBV28 combines with J gene TRBJ1-2; 9 nucleotides line up with TRBD1. CDR3 length: 15 residues. Germline-derived CDR1 and CDR2 are MDHEN and SYDVKM. V lost 6 bases, J lost 5 bases, and 10 bases stayed unmatched.